This T cell receptor (beta chain) was documented in a study of OX40 agonist ivuxolimab in advanced cancers. The study sampled blood at baseline, cycle 4 day 1, and cycle 7 day 1. The table came from immunoSEQ multiplex PCR; TCRdb's copy has only in-frame clones and leaves some out. Among about 79,000 clones listed, about 90% were seen once. Losses at the gene ends were 4 bases for V and 7 bases for J; bases not matched to a gene: 15. This CDR3 spans 16 amino acids. The germline V gene encodes CDR1 MNHEY and CDR2 SMNVEV (reference sequence). The sample consisted of CD4+ or CD8+ T cells sorted from blood, taken in a trial of the OX40 agonist ivuxolimab. The TCR was taken from an adult with an advanced solid tumor such as melanoma, head and neck, liver or kidney cancer. The chain recombines TRBV27 with TRBJ2-7, with 8 bases matching TRBD1. The CDR3 DNA follows: TGTGCCAGCAGTTCAGCCCAGGGGGCGCTTAAGGGGGAGCAGTACTTC. It is translated as CASSSAQGALKGEQYF.